Each of the 15 T cell receptor beta chains below was sequenced from the same sample in a study of T cells after yellow fever vaccination. MiXCR, run by TCRdb on the 5' RACE reads, gives a single entry per CDR3 protein. The top ten hold approximately 25% of the sample, which has 300,000 to 400,000 distinct CDR3 sequences, 4% seen once. The sequencing here drew on PBMCs, taken 5 days after the yellow fever booster vaccination. These TCRs come from a man younger than 35 who received the YFV17D yellow fever vaccine.

In this sample, this clonotype turned up many times. The V and J genes are TRBV7-9 and TRBJ2-1; D might be TRBD1 (5 bases). V lost 9 bases and J 4 bases, leaving 16 bases between the germline ends. Per germline, CDR1 SEHNR and CDR2 FQNEAQ (reference sequence). The CDR3 covers 14 residues. The CDR3 here is CARDNLGDYNEQFF. In DNA form, the CDR3 reads TGTGCCAGGGACAACCTCGGCGATTACAATGAGCAGTTCTTC.

V gene TRBV7-2 combines with J gene TRBJ2-3; no definite D call. This CDR3 comprises 14 residues. In germline, CDR1 is SGHTA, CDR2 FQGNSA. The germline V and J ends were trimmed by 1 base and 4 bases, with 9 bases remaining between them. Here the CDR3 DNA reads TGTGCCAGCAGCTTAGATAACGGCCCAGATACGCAGTATTTT. It translates to CASSLDNGPDTQYF.

This clonotype was seen many times. J is TRBJ1-2 and V is TRBV9, with D unresolved. CDR1 SGDLS and CDR2 YYNGEE come from the germline V gene. The CDR3 is made up of 15 amino acids. Between the trimmed V and J ends, which lost 0 bases and 0 bases, there was a span of 9 bases. CDR3 amino acids: CASSVAESANYGYTF. In DNA form, the CDR3 reads TGTGCCAGCAGCGTAGCTGAGAGCGCTAACTATGGCTACACCTTC.

At least ten counts were recorded for this clonotype. The chain recombines TRBV7-2 with TRBJ1-2, with 8 bases identical to TRBD1. Germline CDR1 SGHTA, CDR2 FQGNSA. The CDR3 loop spans 15 amino acids. Germline trimming cut 5 bases from V and 4 bases from J; bases unmatched to any gene: 9. CDR3 nucleotide sequence: TGTGCCAGCAGCCCCCAGGACAGGGTGATCTATGGCTACACCTTC. Protein sequence: CASSPQDRVIYGYTF.

The chain carries TRBV10-3 and TRBJ1-1; perhaps TRBD1 as D (5 bases). Germline CDR1 reads ENHRY; CDR2 reads SYGVKD. V was clipped by 3 bases and J by 4 bases, with 15 bases between them. The length of the CDR3 is 15 residues. DNA for the CDR3: TGTGCCATCAGTGATCCTGGGGGAGAGGTCACTGAAGCTTTCTTT. Translated, it gives CAISDPGGEVTEAFF.

V and J are TRBV7-8 and TRBJ2-7, with D maybe TRBD1 (6 bases). Germline assignment: CDR1 SGHVS and CDR2 FQNEAQ. V lost 8 bases and J 3 bases, leaving 11 bases between the germline ends. The CDR3 has 12 amino acids. The DNA of the CDR3 is TGTGCCAGCCAGGACAGCGGCTACGAGCAGTACTTC. Amino acids: CASQDSGYEQYF.

The sample holds many counts of this clonotype. The rearrangement links TRBV7-3 to TRBJ2-1; weak D call: TRBD2 (5 bases). Trimming shortened V by 3 bases and J by 5 bases, and 8 bases separated the two germline ends. The CDR3 is made up of 13 amino acids. Germline-derived CDR1 and CDR2 are SGHTA and FQGTGA. The CDR3 sequence is CASSFEGNNEQFF. The CDR3 bases are TGTGCCAGCAGCTTCGAGGGAAACAATGAGCAGTTCTTC.

There are many counts of this clonotype. As DNA, the CDR3 is TGTGCCAGCACCGATGGATACGGCTACAATGAGCAGTTCTTC. This encodes CASTDGYGYNEQFF. V usage is TRBV11-2 and J usage is TRBJ2-1; D gene ambiguous. Germline lookup yields CDR1 SGHAT and CDR2 FQNNGV. Trimming stripped 7 bases from V and 3 bases from J, with 13 bases between. CDR3 length: 14 residues. Drawing the rest from reference TRBV11-2 and TRBJ2-1, the complete variable domain is EAGVAQSPRYKIIEKRQSVAFWCNPISGHATLYWYQQILGQGPKLLIQFQNNGVVDDSQLPKDRFSAERLKGVDSTLKIQPAKLEDSAVYLCASTDGYGYNEQFFGPGTRLTVL.

In its sample, this clonotype was seen a few times. V usage is TRBV6-2 or TRBV6-3 and J usage is TRBJ1-1, with 9 nucleotides matching TRBD1. The CDR3 sequence is 15 residues long. Germline trimming cut 5 bases from V and 4 bases from J; bases unmatched to any gene: 8. Germline V gene sequence: CDR1 MNHEY, CDR2 SVGEGT. The CDR3: CASSIRDRVFTEAFF. As DNA, the CDR3 is TGTGCCAGCAGTATCCGGGACAGGGTCTTCACTGAAGCTTTCTTT.

The V and J genes are TRBV4-2 and TRBJ2-7, with 9 nucleotides matching TRBD2. The CDR3 loop spans 18 amino acids. Per the germline V gene, CDR1 is LGHNA and CDR2 is YNFKEQ. J lost 0 bases, V lost 0 bases, and 9 bases had no gene match. CDR3 in amino acids: CASSQDPSGETISYEQYF. The CDR3 region has the DNA TGTGCCAGCAGCCAAGATCCTAGCGGGGAGACGATCTCCTACGAGCAGTACTTC.

There are many counts of this clonotype. V gene TRBV7-9 combines with J gene TRBJ1-1; 7 bases align to TRBD1. The germline V gene has CDR1 SEHNR and CDR2 FQNEAQ (reference sequence). The CDR3 totals 12 residues. V lost 8 bases to trimming and J lost 7 bases; unmatched junction nucleotides: 7. The CDR3 loop reads CASDRVGIEAFF. The CDR3 bases are TGTGCCAGCGACAGGGTTGGGATTGAAGCTTTCTTT.

Ten or more counts support this clonotype. V and J are TRBV20-1 and TRBJ2-1; perhaps TRBD1 as D (5 bases). V lost 6 bases and J lost 5, with 26 bases in between. The CDR3 contains 17 residues. Germline V gives CDR1 DFQATT, CDR2 SNEGSKA (reference sequence). The CDR3 DNA sequence: TGCAGTGCCCAGGAAACGTTTTCTCGGACATTGAACAATGAGCAGTTCTTC. Its protein product is CSAQETFSRTLNNEQFF.

Only a few counts were recorded for this clonotype. The gene calls are TRBV20-1 and TRBJ1-5, with 8 bases fitting TRBD1. In germline, CDR1 is DFQATT, CDR2 SNEGSKA (reference sequence). The CDR3 has 14 amino acids. V trimming: 6 bases; J trimming: 1 base; junction bases outside the gene matches: 5. The CDR3 nucleotides read TGCAGTGCGAGCCAGGGGGCGAGCAATCAGCCCCAGCATTTT. Translating it yields CSASQGASNQPQHF.

This clonotype was seen ten or more times. V and J are TRBV11-2 and TRBJ2-5, with D possibly being TRBD1 (7 bases). CDR1 SGHAT and CDR2 FQNNGV come from the germline V gene. The CDR3 loop spans 18 amino acids. V lost 5 bases and J 10 bases, leaving 32 bases between the germline ends. CDR3 region: CASSPGQVPRIFKEGQYF. The CDR3 region has the DNA TGTGCCAGCAGCCCTGGACAGGTGCCCCGTATTTTCAAGGAGGGCCAGTACTTC.

This clonotype came up many times. The J gene is TRBJ2-1, the V gene TRBV20-1; TRBD1 matches 10 bases. CDR3 size: 17 residues. The germline V gene has CDR1 DFQATT and CDR2 SNEGSKA (reference sequence). The V segment lost 1 base and the J segment 3 bases; nucleotides outside the gene matches: 9. As DNA, the CDR3 is TGCAGTGCTAGAGGGTGGTCGGGACAGGGGTTCTACAATGAGCAGTTCTTC. This gives the protein CSARGWSGQGFYNEQFF.